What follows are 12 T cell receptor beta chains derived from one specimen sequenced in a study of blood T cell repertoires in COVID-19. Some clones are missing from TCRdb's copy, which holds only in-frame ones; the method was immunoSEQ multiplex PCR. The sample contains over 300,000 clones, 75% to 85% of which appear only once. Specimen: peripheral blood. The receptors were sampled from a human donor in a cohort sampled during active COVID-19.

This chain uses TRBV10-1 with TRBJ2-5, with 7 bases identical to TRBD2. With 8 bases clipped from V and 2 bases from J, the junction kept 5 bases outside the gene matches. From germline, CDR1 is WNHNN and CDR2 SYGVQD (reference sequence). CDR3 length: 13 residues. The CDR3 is CASGGGRQETQYF. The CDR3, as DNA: TGCGCCAGCGGGGGGGGACGTCAAGAGACCCAGTACTTC.

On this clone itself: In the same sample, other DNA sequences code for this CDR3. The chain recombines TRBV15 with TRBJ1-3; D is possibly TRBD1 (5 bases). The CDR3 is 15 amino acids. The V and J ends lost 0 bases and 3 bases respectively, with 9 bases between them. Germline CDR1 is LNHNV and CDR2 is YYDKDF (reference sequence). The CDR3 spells CATSRDRGSGNTIYF. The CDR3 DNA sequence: TGTGCCACCAGCAGAGATAGGGGAAGTGGAAACACCATATATTTT. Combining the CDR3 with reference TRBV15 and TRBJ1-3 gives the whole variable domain DAMVIQNPRYQVTQFGKPVTLSCSQTLNHNVMYWYQQKSSQAPKLLFHYYDKDFNNEADTPDNFQSRRPNTSFCFLDIRSPGLGDTAMYLCATSRDRGSGNTIYFGEGSWLTVV.

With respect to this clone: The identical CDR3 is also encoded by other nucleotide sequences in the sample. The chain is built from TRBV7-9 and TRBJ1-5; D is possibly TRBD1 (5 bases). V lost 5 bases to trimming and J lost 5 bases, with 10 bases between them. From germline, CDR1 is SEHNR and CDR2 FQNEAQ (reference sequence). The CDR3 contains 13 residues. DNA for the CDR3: TGTGCCAGCAGCCTTCAGGGCGATCAGCCCCAGCATTTT. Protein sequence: CASSLQGDQPQHF.

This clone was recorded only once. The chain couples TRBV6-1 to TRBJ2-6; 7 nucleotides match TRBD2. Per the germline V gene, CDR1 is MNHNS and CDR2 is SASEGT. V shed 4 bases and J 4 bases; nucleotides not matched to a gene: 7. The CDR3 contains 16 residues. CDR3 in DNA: TGTGCCAGCAGTGCCCACGGGGGGTCCGGGGCCAACGTCCTGACTTTC. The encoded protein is CASSAHGGSGANVLTF.

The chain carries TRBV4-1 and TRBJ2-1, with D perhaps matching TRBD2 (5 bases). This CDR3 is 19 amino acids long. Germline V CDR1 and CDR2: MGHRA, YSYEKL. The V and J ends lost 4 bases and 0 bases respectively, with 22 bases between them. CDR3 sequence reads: CASSLPRLAENLSYNEQFF. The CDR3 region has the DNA TGCGCCAGCAGCCTCCCAAGGCTAGCTGAAAACCTCTCCTACAATGAGCAGTTCTTC.

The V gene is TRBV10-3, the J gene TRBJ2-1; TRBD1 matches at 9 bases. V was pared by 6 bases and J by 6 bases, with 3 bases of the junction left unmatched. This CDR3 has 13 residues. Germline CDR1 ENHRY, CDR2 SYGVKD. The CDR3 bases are TGTGCCATCAGCGCGGGACAGGGCAATGAGCAGTTCTTC. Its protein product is CAISAGQGNEQFF.

The CDR3 DNA follows: TGTGCCAGCAGTACTGGACAGGGTTACGGCTACACCTTC. Protein sequence: CASSTGQGYGYTF. The gene calls are TRBV25-1 and TRBJ1-2; TRBD1 matches 8 bases. J gave up 8 bases and V 5 bases, and 7 bases lay outside the gene matches. The CDR3 contains 13 residues. Germline loops: CDR1 MGHDK, CDR2 SYGVNS.

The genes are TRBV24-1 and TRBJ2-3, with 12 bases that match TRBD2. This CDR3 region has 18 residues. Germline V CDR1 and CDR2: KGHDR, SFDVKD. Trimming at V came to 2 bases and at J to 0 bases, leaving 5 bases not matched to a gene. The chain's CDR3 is CATSDWTSGVISTDTQYF. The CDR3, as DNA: TGTGCCACCAGTGATTGGACTAGCGGGGTTATAAGCACAGATACGCAGTATTTT.

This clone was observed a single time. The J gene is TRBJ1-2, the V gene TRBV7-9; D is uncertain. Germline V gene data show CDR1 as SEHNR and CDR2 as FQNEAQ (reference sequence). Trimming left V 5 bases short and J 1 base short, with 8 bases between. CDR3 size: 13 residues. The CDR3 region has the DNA TGTGCCAGCAGCCCCAAAAATAACTATGGCTACACCTTC. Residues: CASSPKNNYGYTF.

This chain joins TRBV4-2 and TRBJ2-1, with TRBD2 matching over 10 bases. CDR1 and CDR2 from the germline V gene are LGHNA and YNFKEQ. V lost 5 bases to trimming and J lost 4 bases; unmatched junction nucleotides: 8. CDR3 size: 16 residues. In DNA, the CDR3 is TGTGCCAGCAGCAACCAGAAGCGGGGGGGTTACAATGAGCAGTTCTTC. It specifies CASSNQKRGGYNEQFF.

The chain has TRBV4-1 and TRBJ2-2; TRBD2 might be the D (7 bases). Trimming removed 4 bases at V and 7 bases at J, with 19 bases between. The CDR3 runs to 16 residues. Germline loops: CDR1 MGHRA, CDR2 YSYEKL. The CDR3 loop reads CASSPTKGGLVGELFF. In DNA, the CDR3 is TGCGCCAGCAGCCCCACTAAGGGGGGGCTAGTCGGGGAGCTGTTTTTT.

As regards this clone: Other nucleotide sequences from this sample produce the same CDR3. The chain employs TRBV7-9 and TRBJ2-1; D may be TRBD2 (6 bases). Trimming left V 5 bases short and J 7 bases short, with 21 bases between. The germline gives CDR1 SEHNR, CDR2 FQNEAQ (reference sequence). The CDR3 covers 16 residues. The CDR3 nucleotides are TGTGCCAGCAGCCGAGTACCCTCACGGGGAGGTAATGAGCAGTTCTTC. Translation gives CASSRVPSRGGNEQFF.